The entry that follows covers one T cell receptor (beta chain) sequence. This entry comes from a study of blood T cell repertoires in COVID-19. Original processing notes: Researchers report that nucleated cell counts were estimated from reference gene primer amplification. The method was immunoSEQ multiplex PCR; TCRdb's version includes in-frame clones alone and lacks a portion of them. V and J calls and clone size are given by that table; D and trimming were obtained from the DNA. The data contain approximately 76,000 clones, roughly 87% of them seen just once; the ten biggest clones take up 8.5% to 14%. Germline V CDR1 and CDR2: SGHDT, YYEEEE. V lost 5 bases and J lost 0, with 14 bases in between. The CDR3 has 15 amino acids.

The chain couples TRBV5-6 to TRBJ1-1; D possibly corresponds to TRBD1 (5 bases). The TCR sequence derives from a man aged 50 or older with acute or convalescent COVID-19. The sequencing sample was made of peripheral blood. The CDR3 DNA reads TGTGCCAGCAGTCCGGGGGGGACGGTGAACACTGAAGCTTTCTTT. Protein: CASSPGGTVNTEAFF.